The 30 T cell receptor beta chains listed next were all sequenced from one sample in a study of T-cell memory formation after mild COVID-19. Via MiXCR, TCRdb re-called the 5' RACE reads, giving one row per CDR3 protein. The sample includes 300,000 to 400,000 distinct CDR3 sequences, about 13% seen only once; the top ten take 22%. The sample taken for sequencing was PBMCs or a T cell subset sorted from them (not recorded which). These receptors were collected from a man between 18 and 35 years old who had mild COVID-19 (a few samples of this study predate the infection). Cell type and time point are not known.

This clonotype was counted only a few times. The genes are TRBV20-1 and TRBJ2-1; TRBD2 matches 10 bases. Looked up from germline, CDR1 is DFQATT and CDR2 is SNEGSKA (reference sequence). The V and J ends lost 5 bases and 7 bases, in that order; junction bases with no gene match: 11. CDR3 length: 15 amino acids. CDR3 region: CSASYPGLAHNEQFF. The CDR3, as DNA: TGCAGTGCTTCTTACCCGGGACTAGCGCATAATGAGCAGTTCTTC.

V and J are TRBV11-2 and TRBJ1-2, with 8 bases lining up with TRBD1. J was trimmed by 2 bases and V by 5 bases; bases with no gene match: 4. The CDR3 spans 14 residues. Looked up from germline, CDR1 is SGHAT and CDR2 is FQNNGV. CDR3: CASSGRGRNYGYTF. As DNA, the CDR3 is TGTGCCAGCAGCGGCAGGGGGCGAAACTATGGCTACACCTTC.

This clonotype occurred a few times. The rearrangement links TRBV28 to TRBJ1-2, with 7 bases identical to TRBD1. The CDR3 has 14 amino acids. Trimming removed 5 bases from V and 7 bases from J; junction bases left unmatched: 10. Germline loops: CDR1 MDHEN, CDR2 SYDVKM. Written as DNA, the CDR3 is TGTGCCAGCAGTGTCGGGACAGCTCCTTCTGGCTACACCTTC. Amino acids: CASSVGTAPSGYTF.

This clonotype was counted once. The gene calls are TRBV5-6 and TRBJ2-1; 7 bases fit TRBD2. There are 16 residues in the CDR3. Germline trimming cut 3 bases from V and 4 bases from J; bases unmatched to any gene: 10. Germline V gene data show CDR1 as SGHDT and CDR2 as YYEEEE. For the CDR3, the DNA is TGTGCCAGCAGCTCGGAGGCGGGGGACCTATACAATGAGCAGTTCTTC. This encodes CASSSEAGDLYNEQFF.

The V gene is TRBV5-1, the J gene TRBJ1-1; possibly TRBD1 for D (6 bases). The CDR3 is made up of 18 amino acids. The germline gives CDR1 SGHRS, CDR2 YFSETQ. Deletions cut 4 bases from V and 0 bases from J, with 22 bases between. The CDR3 DNA sequence: TGCGCCAGCAGCCCGACGACGGGCAGGTGGGGGCTGAACACTGAAGCTTTCTTT. Translating gives CASSPTTGRWGLNTEAFF.

V is TRBV13 and J is TRBJ1-1, with D maybe TRBD1 (5 bases). The CDR3 sequence is 14 residues long. V dropped 7 bases and J dropped 6 bases, with 18 bases sitting between them. The germline V gene encodes CDR1 PRHDT and CDR2 FYEKMQ (reference sequence). CDR3 in amino acids: CASTAGGTEAEAFF. The CDR3 DNA sequence: TGTGCCAGCACCGCGGGGGGAACGGAGGCTGAAGCTTTCTTT.

This clonotype has at least ten counts. The chain recombines TRBV4-3 with TRBJ2-7; 8 bases map to TRBD2. This CDR3 is built from 16 residues. J gave up 3 bases and V 0 bases, and 7 bases lay outside the gene matches. Germline V gene lookup returns CDR1 LGHNA and CDR2 YSLEER. CDR3 amino acids: CASSQELAGFLYEQYF. As DNA, the CDR3 is TGCGCCAGCAGCCAAGAGTTAGCGGGGTTCCTCTACGAGCAGTACTTC.

The chain is built from TRBV6-6 and TRBJ2-3; 10 nucleotides match TRBD2. This CDR3 region has 15 residues. Trimming removed 3 bases from V and 3 bases from J; junction bases left unmatched: 3. CDR1 and CDR2 from the germline V gene are MNHNY and SVGAGI (reference sequence). This chain's CDR3 is CASSYTSGETDTQYF. The CDR3 DNA follows: TGTGCCAGCAGTTATACTAGCGGGGAGACAGATACGCAGTATTTT.

The genes are TRBV20-1 and TRBJ2-3, with D uncertain. Trimming removed 4 bases from V and 0 bases from J, with 11 bases in between. Per the germline V gene, CDR1 is DFQATT and CDR2 is SNEGSKA (reference sequence). CDR3 length: 14 residues. CDR3: CSANPGRSTDTQYF. CDR3 DNA sequence: TGCAGTGCTAACCCGGGCAGGAGCACAGATACGCAGTATTTT.

This clonotype was recorded a few times. The chain uses TRBV7-9 and TRBJ2-7; 9 bases are a match to TRBD2. Germline V gene lookup returns CDR1 SEHNR and CDR2 FQNEAQ (reference sequence). Trimming at V came to 5 bases and at J to 4 bases, leaving 9 bases not matched to a gene. The CDR3 covers 15 residues. CDR3 coding DNA: TGTGCCAGCAGCCAACCCGGGACTAGCTCTTACGAGCAGTACTTC. Its translation is CASSQPGTSSYEQYF.

The chain has TRBV2 and TRBJ1-1, with D maybe TRBD1 (5 bases). Germline loops: CDR1 SNHLY, CDR2 FYNNEI. This CDR3 is 13 amino acids long. V was cut by 3 bases and J by 6 bases, with 11 bases left in between. CDR3 amino acids: CASSEGGFSEAFF. CDR3 bases: TGTGCCAGCAGTGAGGGGGGATTCTCTGAAGCTTTCTTT.

The chain carries TRBV25-1 and TRBJ1-1; D is undetermined. This CDR3 region has 11 residues. Deletions cut 4 bases from V and 9 bases from J, with 9 bases between. CDR1 MGHDK and CDR2 SYGVNS come from the germline V gene. CDR3 DNA: TGTGCCAGCAGTGGGGCCCGGAAAGCTTTCTTT. Its translation is CASSGARKAFF.

This clonotype has only a few counts. The rearrangement joins TRBV20-1 to TRBJ2-2; 7 bases are shared with TRBD1. The CDR3 sequence is 13 residues long. Per germline, CDR1 DFQATT and CDR2 SNEGSKA (reference sequence). The junction had 5 bases not matched to a gene; V was cut back by 7 bases and J by 3 bases. CDR3 sequence: CSVGQPYTGELFF. In nucleotides, the CDR3 is TGCAGTGTGGGACAGCCTTACACCGGGGAGCTGTTTTTT.

The rearrangement joins TRBV20-1 to TRBJ1-1; D call uncertain. Germline CDR1 DFQATT, CDR2 SNEGSKA (reference sequence). V lost 6 bases to trimming and J lost 2 bases, with 10 bases between them. This CDR3 has 12 residues. CDR3 in amino acids: CSARRGNTEAFF. In nucleotides, the CDR3 is TGCAGTGCGAGACGGGGAAACACTGAAGCTTTCTTT.

A few counts support this clonotype. The chain recombines TRBV6-6 with TRBJ2-5, with TRBD1 matching 10 bases. Unmatched junction bases numbered 3, after V lost 0 bases and J lost 5 bases. This CDR3 has 15 amino acids. CDR1 and CDR2 (germline): MNHNY, SVGAGI (reference sequence). CDR3 sequence reads: CASSYSTGGPETQYF. The CDR3 bases are TGTGCCAGCAGTTACTCGACAGGGGGCCCTGAGACCCAGTACTTC.

This sequence joins TRBV6-2 or TRBV6-3 and TRBJ2-7; D is uncertain. Trimming left V 6 bases short and J 3 bases short, with 12 bases between. The CDR3 is 13 amino acids. CDR1 and CDR2 (germline): MNHEY, SVGEGT. In DNA, the CDR3 is TGTGCCAGCAGGGGCACACCCGACTACGAGCAGTACTTC. Translation: CASRGTPDYEQYF.

This clonotype was found a few times. V usage is TRBV29-1 and J usage is TRBJ1-1; D ambiguous. The germline V and J ends were trimmed by 3 bases and 4 bases, with 9 bases remaining between them. Germline lookup yields CDR1 SQVTM and CDR2 ANQGSEA. This CDR3 contains 12 residues. The chain's CDR3 is CSVDLATTEAFF. The CDR3, as DNA: TGCAGCGTTGATCTGGCTACCACTGAAGCTTTCTTT.

This chain joins TRBV6-5 and TRBJ2-7; TRBD1 matches at 11 bases. The CDR3 covers 13 residues. V lost 4 bases to trimming and J lost 6 bases; unmatched junction nucleotides: 2. Germline CDR1 MNHEY, CDR2 SVGAGI. CDR3 nucleotide sequence: TGTGCCAGCAGTTTCGGGACAGGGGGCGAGCAGTACTTC. Its protein is CASSFGTGGEQYF.

The chain employs TRBV7-8 and TRBJ1-3; D is ambiguous. Looked up from germline, CDR1 is SGHVS and CDR2 is FQNEAQ. Trimming stripped 1 base from V and 0 bases from J, with 16 bases between. This CDR3 spans 18 amino acids. In DNA form, the CDR3 reads TGTGCCAGCAGCTTAGGACGTTTTCCCGCGAGCTCTGGAAACACCATATATTTT. It yields the protein CASSLGRFPASSGNTIYF.

J is TRBJ2-2 and V is TRBV7-3; the D gene could be TRBD1 or TRBD2 (5 bases each). Trimming shortened V by 5 bases and J by 0 bases, and 13 bases separated the two germline ends. The CDR3 has 16 residues. Germline CDR1 reads SGHTA; CDR2 reads FQGTGA. CDR3 region: CASSQVGTSNTGELFF. CDR3 sequence (DNA): TGTGCCAGCAGCCAAGTCGGGACGTCGAACACCGGGGAGCTGTTTTTT.

This rearrangement joins TRBV7-9 to TRBJ2-3; TRBD2 matches at 13 bases. With V trimmed by 5 bases and J by 0 bases, 5 bases remained unmatched. The V gene's germline CDR1 is SEHNR and CDR2 FQNEAQ (reference sequence). This CDR3 region has 17 residues. This CDR3 is CASSKGLAGPSTDTQYF. The CDR3 nucleotides read TGTGCCAGCAGCAAGGGACTAGCGGGGCCGAGCACAGATACGCAGTATTTT.

This clonotype has at least ten counts. This chain connects TRBV10-3 to TRBJ2-6; TRBD1 aligns across 11 bases. The CDR3 contains 16 residues. Per germline, CDR1 ENHRY and CDR2 SYGVKD. The trim removed 6 bases at V and 1 base at J, leaving 2 bases unmatched. This CDR3 reads CAISGTGGSGANVLTF. The CDR3 bases are TGTGCCATCAGCGGGACAGGGGGATCTGGGGCCAACGTCCTGACTTTC.

The chain has TRBV3-1 and TRBJ2-7; tentative D call: TRBD1 (6 bases). Germline values: CDR1 LGHDT, CDR2 YNNKEL (reference sequence). The CDR3 runs 13 residues. V lost 2 bases and J lost 7, with 12 bases in between. The chain's CDR3 is CASSQQGLGEQYV. The CDR3 region has the DNA TGTGCCAGCAGCCAACAGGGGTTGGGGGAGCAGTACGTC.

This clonotype has only a few counts. V is TRBV6-6 and J is TRBJ1-5, with a possible D match to TRBD1 (5 bases). V shed 4 bases and J shed 5 bases, with 12 bases lying between them. Germline V gene lookup returns CDR1 MNHNY and CDR2 SVGAGI (reference sequence). This CDR3 region has 14 residues. CDR3 nucleotide sequence: TGTGCCAGCAGTTCGGACATGACTTATCAGCCCCAGCATTTT. Its protein is CASSSDMTYQPQHF.

The rearrangement joins TRBV20-1 to TRBJ1-5, with TRBD1 matching over 11 bases. The J segment lost 4 bases and the V segment lost 0 bases, leaving 2 bases of the junction unmatched. This CDR3 has 15 amino acids. CDR1 is DFQATT and CDR2 is SNEGSKA in the germline V gene (reference sequence). As DNA, the CDR3 is TGCAGTGCTAGAGAAGGACAGGGGGCAAATCAGCCCCAGCATTTT. It specifies CSAREGQGANQPQHF.

This chain uses TRBV10-3 with TRBJ2-7, with 11 bases identical to TRBD2. Germline V gene data show CDR1 as ENHRY and CDR2 as SYGVKD. The CDR3 is made up of 17 amino acids. The V gene end was trimmed by 0 bases and the J gene end by 3 bases; junction bases not matched to a gene: 7. Here the CDR3 reads CAISESRLAGGVYEQYV. The DNA for the CDR3 is TGTGCCATCAGTGAGTCGAGGCTAGCGGGGGGAGTCTACGAGCAGTACGTC.

The V gene is TRBV28, the J gene TRBJ2-3, with a weak D call TRBD2 (7 bases). The germline V gene encodes CDR1 MDHEN and CDR2 SYDVKM. V lost 5 bases and J lost 5, with 20 bases in between. There are 16 residues in the CDR3. The CDR3 loop reads CASSPLGGAMGDTQYF. The CDR3 DNA sequence: TGTGCCAGCAGTCCCTTAGGGGGGGCCATGGGAGATACGCAGTATTTT.

This clonotype showed up just a few times. The V gene is TRBV7-8, the J gene TRBJ1-6; 8 bases line up with TRBD1. The V gene end was trimmed by 3 bases and the J gene end by 4 bases; junction bases not matched to a gene: 5. In germline, CDR1 is SGHVS, CDR2 FQNEAQ. This CDR3 region has 16 residues. As DNA, the CDR3 is TGTGCCAGCAGCTTCGCACAGGGGGAATATAATTCACCCCTCCACTTT. Protein sequence: CASSFAQGEYNSPLHF. Looking up the rest from reference TRBV7-8 and TRBJ1-6 gives the full variable domain: GAGVSQSPRYKVAKRGQDVALRCDPISGHVSLFWYQQALGQGPEFLTYFQNEAQLDKSGLPSDRFFAERPEGSVSTLKIQRTQQEDSAVYLCASSFAQGEYNSPLHFGNGTRLTVT.

V and J are TRBV6-1 and TRBJ1-1; 8 positions agree with TRBD1. CDR1 is MNHNS, CDR2 SASEGT, per germline. With V trimmed by 4 bases and J by 4 bases, 5 bases remained unmatched. There are 14 residues in the CDR3. CDR3 in DNA: TGTGCCAGCAGTGTTCGACAGGGGCCCACTGAAGCTTTCTTT. It specifies CASSVRQGPTEAFF.

This clonotype occurred a few times. The chain combines TRBV25-1 with TRBJ1-1; D uncertain. This CDR3 is built from 13 residues. Trimming stripped 7 bases from V and 1 base from J, with 10 bases between. Germline lookup yields CDR1 MGHDK and CDR2 SYGVNS. CDR3 sequence reads: CASNGLRNTEAFF. CDR3 coding DNA: TGTGCCAGCAATGGACTGAGGAACACTGAAGCTTTCTTT.